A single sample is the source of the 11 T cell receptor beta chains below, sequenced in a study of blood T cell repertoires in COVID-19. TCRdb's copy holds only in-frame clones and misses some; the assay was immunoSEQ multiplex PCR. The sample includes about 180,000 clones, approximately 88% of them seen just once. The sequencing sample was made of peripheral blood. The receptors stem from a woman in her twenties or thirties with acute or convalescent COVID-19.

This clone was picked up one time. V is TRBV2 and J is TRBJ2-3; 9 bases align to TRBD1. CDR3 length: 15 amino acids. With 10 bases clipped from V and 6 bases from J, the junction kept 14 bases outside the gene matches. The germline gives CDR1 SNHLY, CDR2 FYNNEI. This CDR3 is CATTTSGDRVDTQYF. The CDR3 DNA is TGTGCCACCACAACCTCTGGGGACAGGGTGGATACGCAGTATTTT. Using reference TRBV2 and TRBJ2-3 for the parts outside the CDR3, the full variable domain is EPEVTQTPSHQVTQMGQEVILRCVPISNHLYFYWYRQILGQKVEFLVSFYNNEISEKSEIFDDQFSVERPDGSNFTLKIRSTKLEDSAMYFCATTTSGDRVDTQYFGPGTRLTVL.

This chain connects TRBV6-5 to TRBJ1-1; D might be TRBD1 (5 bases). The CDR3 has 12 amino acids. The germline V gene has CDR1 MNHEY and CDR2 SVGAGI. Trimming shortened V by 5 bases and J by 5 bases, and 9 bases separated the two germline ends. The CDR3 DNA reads TGTGCCAGCAGTCAGGGAGGTACTGAAGCTTTCTTT. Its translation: CASSQGGTEAFF.

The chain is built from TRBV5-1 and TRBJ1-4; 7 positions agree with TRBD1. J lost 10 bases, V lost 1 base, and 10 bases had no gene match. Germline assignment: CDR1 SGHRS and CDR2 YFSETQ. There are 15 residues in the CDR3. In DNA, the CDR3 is TGCGCCAGCAGCTTGCGTTTTGGGACAGATGGAAAACTGTTTTTT. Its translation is CASSLRFGTDGKLFF.

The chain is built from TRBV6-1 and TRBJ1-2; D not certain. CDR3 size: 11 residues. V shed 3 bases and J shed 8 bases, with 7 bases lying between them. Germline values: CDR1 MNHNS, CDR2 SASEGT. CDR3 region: CASSERLGYTF. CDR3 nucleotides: TGTGCCAGCAGTGAGAGGCTGGGCTACACCTTC.

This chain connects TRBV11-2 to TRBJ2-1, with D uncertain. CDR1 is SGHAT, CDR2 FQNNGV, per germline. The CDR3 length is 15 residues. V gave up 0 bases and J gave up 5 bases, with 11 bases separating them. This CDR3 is CASSLDGRNHNEQFF. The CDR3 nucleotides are TGTGCCAGCAGCTTAGATGGCAGGAACCACAATGAGCAGTTCTTC.

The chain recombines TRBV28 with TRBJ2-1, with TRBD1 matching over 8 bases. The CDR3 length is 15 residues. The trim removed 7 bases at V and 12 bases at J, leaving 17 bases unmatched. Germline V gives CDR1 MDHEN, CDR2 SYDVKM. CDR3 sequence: CASTPGQGAPYGQFF. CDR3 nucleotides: TGTGCCAGCACACCTGGACAGGGCGCTCCATATGGGCAGTTCTTC. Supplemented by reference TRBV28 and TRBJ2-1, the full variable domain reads DVKVTQSSRYLVKRTGEKVFLECVQDMDHENMFWYRQDPGLGLRLIYFSYDVKMKEKGDIPEGYSVSREKKERFSLILESASTNQTSMYLCASTPGQGAPYGQFFGPGTRLTVL.

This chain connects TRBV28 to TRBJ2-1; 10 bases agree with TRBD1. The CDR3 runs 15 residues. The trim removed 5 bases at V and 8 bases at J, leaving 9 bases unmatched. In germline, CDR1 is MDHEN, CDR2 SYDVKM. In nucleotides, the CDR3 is TGTGCCAGCAGTCACCAAGGACAGGGGGACGATGAGCAGTTCTTC. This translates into CASSHQGQGDDEQFF.

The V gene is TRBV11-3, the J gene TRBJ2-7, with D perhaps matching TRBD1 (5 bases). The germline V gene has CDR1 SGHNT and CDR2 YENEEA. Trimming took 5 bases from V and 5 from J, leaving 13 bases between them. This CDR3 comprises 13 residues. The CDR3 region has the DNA TGTGCCAGCAGCAAATCCCTACAGGACGAGCAGTACTTC. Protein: CASSKSLQDEQYF.

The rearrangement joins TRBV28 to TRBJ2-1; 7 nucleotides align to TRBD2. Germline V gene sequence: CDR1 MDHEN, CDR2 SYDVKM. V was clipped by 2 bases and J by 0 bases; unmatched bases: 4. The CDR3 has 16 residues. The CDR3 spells CASSLPAGVSYNEQFF. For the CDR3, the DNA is TGTGCCAGCAGTTTACCGGCGGGAGTCTCCTACAATGAGCAGTTCTTC.

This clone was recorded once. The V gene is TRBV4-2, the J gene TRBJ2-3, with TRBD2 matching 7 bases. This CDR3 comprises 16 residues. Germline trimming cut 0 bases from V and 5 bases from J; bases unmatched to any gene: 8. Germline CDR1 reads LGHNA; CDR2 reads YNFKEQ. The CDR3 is CASSQDWAGDRDTQYF. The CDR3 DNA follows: TGTGCCAGCAGCCAAGATTGGGCGGGAGATAGAGATACGCAGTATTTT.

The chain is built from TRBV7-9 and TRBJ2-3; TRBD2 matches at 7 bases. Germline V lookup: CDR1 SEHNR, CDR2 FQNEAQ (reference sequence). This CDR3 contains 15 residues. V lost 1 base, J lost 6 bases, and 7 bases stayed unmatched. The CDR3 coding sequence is TGTGCCAGCAGCTTAGGAGATGACGGGAGGGATACGCAGTATTTT. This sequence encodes CASSLGDDGRDTQYF.